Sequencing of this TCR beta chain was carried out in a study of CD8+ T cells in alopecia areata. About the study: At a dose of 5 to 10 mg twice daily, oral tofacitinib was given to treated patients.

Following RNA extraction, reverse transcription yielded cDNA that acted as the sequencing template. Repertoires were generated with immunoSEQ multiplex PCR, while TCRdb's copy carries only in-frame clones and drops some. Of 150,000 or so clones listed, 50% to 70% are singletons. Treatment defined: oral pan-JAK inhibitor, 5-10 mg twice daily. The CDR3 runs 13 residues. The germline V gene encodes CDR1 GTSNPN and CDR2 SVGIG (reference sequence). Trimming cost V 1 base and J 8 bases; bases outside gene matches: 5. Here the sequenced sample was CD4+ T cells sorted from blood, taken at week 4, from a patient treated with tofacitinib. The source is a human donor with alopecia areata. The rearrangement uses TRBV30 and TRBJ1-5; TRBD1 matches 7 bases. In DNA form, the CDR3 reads TGTGCCTGGAGTGGACAGGGAGTAAAGCCCCAGCATTTT. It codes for CAWSGQGVKPQHF.